The 18 T cell receptor beta chains listed next were all sequenced from one sample in a study of shared clonotypes between healthy human individuals (dated by TCRdb to 2018 to 2020). Library generation was performed with the immunoSEQ multiplex PCR assay. TCRdb re-hosts the immuneACCESS table, in-frame sequences only. Its copies lack some clones; in the studies checked, an unresolved V gene accounts for under half of them, and the cause for the rest is not known. The sample table lists 2 million to 2.5 million clones, 93% of them with a count of one. The biggest ten clones account for about 0.37% of the sample. The sequenced material came from naive CD4+ T cells from PBMCs. According to the study, the label for this sample's cell subset or site signals: CD45RA+ positively selected. These receptors all stem from a man younger than 35 in good health. Some clones in this sample may be carry-over from other donors' samples.

The rearrangement links TRBV7-9 to TRBJ2-1; 11 bases are shared with TRBD2. V shed 3 bases, J shed 7 bases, and the junction held 5 bases outside the gene matches. This CDR3 is built from 15 residues. Per germline, CDR1 SEHNR and CDR2 FQNEAQ (reference sequence). The CDR3 is CASSFTSGSMNEQFF. The DNA for the CDR3 is TGTGCCAGCAGCTTCACTAGCGGGAGTATGAATGAGCAGTTCTTC.

The chain links TRBV7-7 to TRBJ2-1, with D perhaps being TRBD1 or TRBD2 (5 bases each). Per germline, CDR1 SSHAT and CDR2 FNYEAQ (reference sequence). The CDR3 consists of 13 residues. The V gene lost 5 bases and the J gene lost 12 bases, with 17 bases spanning the gap. The CDR3 sequence is CASSPEGHRVQFF. The DNA of the CDR3 is TGTGCCAGCAGCCCCGAGGGGCACCGAGTGCAGTTCTTC. Based on the CDR3 plus reference TRBV7-7 and TRBJ2-1, the full variable domain is GAGVSQSPRYKVTKRGQDVTLRCDPISSHATLYWYQQALGQGPEFLTYFNYEAQPDKSGLPSDRFSAERPEGSISTLTIQRTEQRDSAMYRCASSPEGHRVQFFGPGTRLTVL.

This chain links TRBV5-1 with TRBJ2-5, with TRBD1 matching 7 bases. With 3 bases clipped from V and 1 base from J, the junction kept 6 bases outside the gene matches. This CDR3 is 15 amino acids long. CDR1 is SGHRS, CDR2 YFSETQ, per germline. The CDR3 bases are TGCGCCAGCAGCTGGAGACAGGGCGTCCAAGAGACCCAGTACTTC. The encoded protein is CASSWRQGVQETQYF.

This clone is a singleton in its sample. The chain links TRBV28 to TRBJ2-7; TRBD2 matches at 9 bases. There are 13 residues in the CDR3. Germline lookup yields CDR1 MDHEN and CDR2 SYDVKM. Trimming at V came to 6 bases and at J to 3 bases, leaving 3 bases not matched to a gene. As DNA, the CDR3 is TGTGCCAGCAGAAATAGCGGGAGCTACGAGCAGTACTTC. Translated, it gives CASRNSGSYEQYF.

V is TRBV7-8 and J is TRBJ2-7; no clear D gene. Germline lookup yields CDR1 SGHVS and CDR2 FQNEAQ. V was trimmed by 3 bases and J by 4 bases, leaving 13 bases between them. There are 14 residues in the CDR3. CDR3 loop: CASSFSPLLYEQYF. In nucleotides, the CDR3 is TGTGCCAGCAGCTTTTCGCCGCTTTTATACGAGCAGTACTTC.

V usage is TRBV2 and J usage is TRBJ2-3; 7 bases fit TRBD2. V dropped 8 bases and J dropped 4; count of bases not matched to a gene: 3. Germline-derived CDR1 and CDR2 are SNHLY and FYNNEI. The CDR3 sequence is 12 residues long. Written as DNA, the CDR3 is TGTGCCAGCCGGGGGGAGCCAGATACGCAGTATTTT. Its translation is CASRGEPDTQYF.

CDR3 nucleotides: TGTGCCAGCAGTATGACAGGGAACCCTATTACCTCCTACGAGCAGTACTTC. Encoded protein: CASSMTGNPITSYEQYF. This chain connects TRBV27 to TRBJ2-7, with 7 bases fitting TRBD1. The CDR3 extends over 17 amino acids. Germline values: CDR1 MNHEY, CDR2 SMNVEV (reference sequence). V shed 5 bases, J shed 0 bases, and the junction held 13 bases outside the gene matches.

This clone occurred once. An end of the junction does not agree with germline; a read error may underlie this. The V call is TRBV7-9, the J call TRBJ2-7; TRBD2 is a possible D gene (5 bases). The CDR3 length is 14 residues. Germline V CDR1 and CDR2: SEHNR, FQNEAQ (reference sequence). The CDR3 DNA reads as TGTGCCAGCAGCGTAGCGCCGGGGTACTACGAGCAGTACTTC. Its protein product is CASSVAPGYYEQYF. Full variable domain (missing parts from reference TRBV7-9 and TRBJ2-7): DTGVSQNPRHKITKRGQNVTFRCDPISEHNRLYWYRQTLGQGPEFLTYFQNEAQLEKSRLLSDRFSAERPKGSFSTLEIQRTEQGDSAMYLCASSVAPGYYEQYFGPGTRLTVT.

J is TRBJ1-2 and V is TRBV5-1; D unresolved. The CDR3 runs 14 residues. The V gene's germline CDR1 is SGHRS and CDR2 YFSETQ. V lost 2 bases and J 3 bases, leaving 11 bases between the germline ends. The CDR3 region has the DNA TGCGCCAGCAGCTTATCAGCTAGCGACTATGGCTACACCTTC. As protein: CASSLSASDYGYTF.

This chain uses TRBV7-2 with TRBJ1-5, with a weak D call TRBD1 (6 bases). Trimming stripped 1 base from V and 4 bases from J, with 11 bases between. The CDR3 has 15 residues. The germline gives CDR1 SGHTA, CDR2 FQGNSA. The CDR3 here is CASSLGPGANQPQHF. CDR3 bases: TGTGCCAGCAGCTTAGGCCCAGGGGCGAATCAGCCCCAGCATTTT.

The chain combines TRBV6-1 with TRBJ1-4, with TRBD1 identical over 7 bases. In germline, CDR1 is MNHNS, CDR2 SASEGT. CDR3 size: 14 residues. V dropped 5 bases and J dropped 8; count of bases not matched to a gene: 8. Written as DNA, the CDR3 is TGTGCCAGCAGTCGCGCCCAGGGGGGCGAAAAACTGTTTTTT. Residues: CASSRAQGGEKLFF.

This sequence joins TRBV2 and TRBJ1-5, with D tentatively TRBD1 (5 bases). Germline assignment: CDR1 SNHLY and CDR2 FYNNEI. With 6 bases removed from V and 4 bases from J, the gap between germline ends came to 16 bases. This CDR3 is 15 amino acids long. This CDR3 reads CASRGSQGENQPQHF. The CDR3 DNA follows: TGTGCCAGCAGAGGGAGTCAGGGCGAAAATCAGCCCCAGCATTTT.

This chain links TRBV11-2 with TRBJ1-1; D gene ambiguous. Trimming shortened V by 5 bases and J by 2 bases, and 12 bases separated the two germline ends. The germline CDR1 and CDR2 sequences are SGHAT and FQNNGV. This CDR3 contains 14 residues. CDR3 sequence: CASSLKVINTEAFF. CDR3 coding DNA: TGTGCCAGCAGCCTAAAAGTTATCAACACTGAAGCTTTCTTT.

This clone was seen once. The J gene is TRBJ1-4, the V gene TRBV28, with TRBD1 as a possible D gene (6 bases). Trimming shortened V by 7 bases and J by 4 bases, and 16 bases separated the two germline ends. CDR1 is MDHEN and CDR2 is SYDVKM in the germline V gene. The CDR3 is 15 residues long. CDR3 loop: CASNDYRAYNEKLFF. Written as DNA, the CDR3 is TGTGCCAGCAACGATTACAGGGCTTATAATGAAAAACTGTTTTTT.

This chain connects TRBV18 to TRBJ1-1; D is unresolved. Germline values: CDR1 KGHSH, CDR2 LQKENI. V lost 4 bases and J 1 base, leaving 16 bases between the germline ends. The CDR3 covers 16 residues. CDR3: CASSQIVGVGNTEAFF. The CDR3 DNA reads as TGTGCCAGCTCACAGATTGTCGGGGTGGGGAACACTGAAGCTTTCTTT.

The J gene is TRBJ1-4, the V gene TRBV29-1, with D possibly being TRBD1 (5 bases). The germline V gene encodes CDR1 SQVTM and CDR2 ANQGSEA. CDR3 length equals 16 residues. The V end was cut by 3 bases, the J end by 0 bases, with 14 bases between. The CDR3 region has the DNA TGCAGCGTTGAGGATGGGTGGGGGGCAACTAATGAAAAACTGTTTTTT. This codes for CSVEDGWGATNEKLFF.

The rearrangement links TRBV2 to TRBJ2-1; 11 bases match TRBD2. Unmatched junction bases numbered 2, after V lost 8 bases and J lost 2 bases. The CDR3 loop spans 14 amino acids. The germline CDR1 and CDR2 sequences are SNHLY and FYNNEI. The CDR3 DNA is TGTGCCAGCCTGACTAGCGGGACCTACAATGAGCAGTTCTTC. Translating it yields CASLTSGTYNEQFF.

The count of this clone is one. The rearrangement uses TRBV15 and TRBJ1-2, with D possibly matching TRBD1 (6 bases). V dropped 3 bases and J dropped 4 bases, with 9 bases sitting between them. CDR1 is LNHNV, CDR2 YYDKDF, per germline (reference sequence). The length of the CDR3 is 13 residues. This CDR3 is CATSSGQSYGYTF. The CDR3 DNA is TGTGCCACCAGCAGCGGACAGAGCTATGGCTACACCTTC.